This T cell receptor (beta chain) was identified during a study of T cells in localized non-small cell lung cancer. Notes on the study in general: In the blood, greater T cell density corresponded to longer overall survival. Uninvolved adjacent lung showed the highest T cell clonality, exceeding tumor. Sequencing, confined to only one tumor region, leaves heterogeneity possible. A median of around 52 clones ranked among the top 100 in tumor appeared in adjacent lung.

Trimming removed 2 bases at V and 7 bases at J, with 12 bases between. The CDR3 contains 14 residues. The germline V gene has CDR1 MNHEY and CDR2 SVGAGI. Produced via immunoSEQ multiplex PCR; TCRdb's table is partial and in-frame only. The table records over 45,000 clones, roughly 90% of them present only once. To note about this clone: Its antigen remains unidentified.

Sample: peripheral blood, taken before any cancer treatment. The chain links TRBV6-5 to TRBJ1-5; possible D gene TRBD1, 6 bases. The receptor comes from a man aged 40-75 years with stage I squamous cell lung carcinoma. In DNA, the CDR3 is TGTGCCAGCAGTTACGGCAGGGGAGTCCAGCCCCAGCATTTT. The encoded protein is CASSYGRGVQPQHF.